The sequence of this TCR beta chain was determined in a study of CD8 T cells in ankylosing spondylitis. This clonotype appeared many times. Its antigen remains unknown. 5'-RACE, quantitative and with molecular barcodes, yielded the TCR beta libraries. TCRdb fed the 5' RACE reads into MiXCR, producing one record per CDR3 protein. The sample has under 300,000 distinct CDR3 sequences; roughly 8.6% are singletons. Study findings and constraints: Prior literature has documented some motif variants in synovial fluid and blood from reactive arthritis. Significant enrichment of disease-linked clones was reported in matched ankylosing spondylitis synovial fluid.

Material: blood, either unsorted or a sorted T cell fraction (not recorded which). The TCR originated in a male donor with ankylosing spondylitis or in good health (not recorded which).

For the CDR3, the DNA is TGCAGTGCTAGAGACGGAGATCAGCCCCAGCATTTT. It codes for CSARDGDQPQHF. The chain couples TRBV20-1 to TRBJ1-5; no reliable D call. The CDR3 is 12 residues long. The germline V gene has CDR1 DFQATT and CDR2 SNEGSKA (reference sequence). Trimming left V 0 bases short and J 5 bases short, with 5 bases between.